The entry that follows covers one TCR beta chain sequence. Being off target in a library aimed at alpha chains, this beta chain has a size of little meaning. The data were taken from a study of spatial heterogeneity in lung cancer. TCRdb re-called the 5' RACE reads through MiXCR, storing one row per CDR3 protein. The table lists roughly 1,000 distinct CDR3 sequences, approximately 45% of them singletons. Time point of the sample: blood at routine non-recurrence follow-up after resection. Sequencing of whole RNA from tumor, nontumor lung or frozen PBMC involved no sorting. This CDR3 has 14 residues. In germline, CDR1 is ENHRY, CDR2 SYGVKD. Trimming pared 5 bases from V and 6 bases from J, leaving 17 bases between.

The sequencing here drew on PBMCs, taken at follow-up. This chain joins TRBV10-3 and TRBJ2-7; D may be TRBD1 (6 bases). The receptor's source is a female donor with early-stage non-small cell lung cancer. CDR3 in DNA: TGTGCCATCAGTTACAACAGGGATGAGGGCGAGCAGTACTTC. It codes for CAISYNRDEGEQYF.